This T cell receptor beta chain was sequenced for a study of shared clonotypes between healthy human individuals. Study overall: CD4 naive and CD4 memory each took three plates per donor, while CD8 naive took two and CD8 memory one. General observations from the study: Researchers sampled blood only, noting tissue repertoires likely differ.

This clone came up once. Its cognate antigen is unknown. V trimming: 5 bases; J trimming: 2 bases; junction bases outside the gene matches: 4. CDR1 SGHAT and CDR2 FQNNGV come from the germline V gene. The CDR3 contains 15 residues. Sequencing used immunoSEQ multiplex PCR; TCRdb keeps in-frame clones, though not all of them. This sample carries around 2.1 million clones, approximately 94% of them seen once, and the ten largest clones take roughly 0.13%. The rearrangement uses TRBV11-2 and TRBJ2-5; 11 bases match TRBD2. The TCR sequence derives from a man aged 18 to 29 in good health. The sample comprised naive CD4+ T cells sorted from blood. Subset noted: CD45RA+ positively selected. The CDR3 nucleotides read TGTGCCAGCAGCATACTAGCGGGAGAGCAAGAGACCCAGTACTTC. Translated: CASSILAGEQETQYF.